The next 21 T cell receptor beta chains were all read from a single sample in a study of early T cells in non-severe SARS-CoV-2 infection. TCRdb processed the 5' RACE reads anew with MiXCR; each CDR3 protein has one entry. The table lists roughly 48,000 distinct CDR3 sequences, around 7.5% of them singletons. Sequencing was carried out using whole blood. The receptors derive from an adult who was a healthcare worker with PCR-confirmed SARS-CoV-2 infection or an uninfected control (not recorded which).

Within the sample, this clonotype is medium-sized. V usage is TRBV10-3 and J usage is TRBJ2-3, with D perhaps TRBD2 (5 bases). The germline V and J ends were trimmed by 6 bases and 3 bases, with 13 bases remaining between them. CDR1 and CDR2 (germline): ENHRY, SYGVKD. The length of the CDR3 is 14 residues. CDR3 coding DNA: TGTGCCATCAGCTTACTAGAAGGAACAGATACGCAGTATTTT. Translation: CAISLLEGTDTQYF.

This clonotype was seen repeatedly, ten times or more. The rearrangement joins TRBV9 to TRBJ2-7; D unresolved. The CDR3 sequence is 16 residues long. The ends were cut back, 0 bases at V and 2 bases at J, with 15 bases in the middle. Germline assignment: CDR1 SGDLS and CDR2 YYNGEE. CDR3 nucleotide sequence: TGTGCCAGCAGCGTAGGAGTGGATAGTCCTACCTACGAGCAGTACTTC. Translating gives CASSVGVDSPTYEQYF.

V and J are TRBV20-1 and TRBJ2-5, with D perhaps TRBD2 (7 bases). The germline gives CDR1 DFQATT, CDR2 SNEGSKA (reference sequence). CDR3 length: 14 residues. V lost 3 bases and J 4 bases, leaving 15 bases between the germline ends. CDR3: CSASVGGPSETQYF. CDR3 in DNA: TGCAGTGCTAGTGTGGGGGGGCCGTCAGAGACCCAGTACTTC.

The CDR3 DNA follows: TGTGCCATCAGTGAGACCCTCCGAGAGACCCAGTACTTC. Protein sequence: CAISETLRETQYF. The chain carries TRBV10-3 and TRBJ2-5; D gene unclear. This CDR3 spans 13 amino acids. The V gene lost 2 bases and the J gene lost 4 bases, with 8 bases spanning the gap. Germline V CDR1 and CDR2: ENHRY, SYGVKD.

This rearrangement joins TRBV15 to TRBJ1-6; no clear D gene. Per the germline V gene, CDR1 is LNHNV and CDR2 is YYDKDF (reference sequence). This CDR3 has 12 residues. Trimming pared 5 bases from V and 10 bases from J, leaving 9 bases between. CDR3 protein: CATSRVDSPLHF. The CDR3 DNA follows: TGTGCCACCAGCCGCGTCGACTCACCCCTCCACTTT.

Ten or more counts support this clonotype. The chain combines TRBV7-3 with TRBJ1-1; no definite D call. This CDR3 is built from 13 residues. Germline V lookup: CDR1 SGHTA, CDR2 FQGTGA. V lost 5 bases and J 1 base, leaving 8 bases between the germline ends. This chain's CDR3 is CASSQGQNTEAFF. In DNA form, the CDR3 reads TGTGCCAGCAGCCAAGGGCAGAACACTGAAGCTTTCTTT.

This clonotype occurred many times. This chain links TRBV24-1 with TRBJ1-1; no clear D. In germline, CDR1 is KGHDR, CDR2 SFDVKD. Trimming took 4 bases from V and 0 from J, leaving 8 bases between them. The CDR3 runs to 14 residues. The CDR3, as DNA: TGTGCCACCAGTGACTCGACTGTGAACACTGAAGCTTTCTTT. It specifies CATSDSTVNTEAFF.

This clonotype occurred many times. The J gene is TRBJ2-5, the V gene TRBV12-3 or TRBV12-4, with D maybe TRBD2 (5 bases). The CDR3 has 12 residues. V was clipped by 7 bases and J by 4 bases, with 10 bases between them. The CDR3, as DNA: TGTGCCAGCATCCAAAGCGGAGAGACCCAGTACTTC. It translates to CASIQSGETQYF.

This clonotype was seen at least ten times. The CDR3 nucleotides read TGTGCCAGCAGCCGGAGGACAGGCGATTACGAGCAGTACTTC. Translation gives CASSRRTGDYEQYF. This chain links TRBV3-1 with TRBJ2-7; TRBD1 aligns across 7 bases. Germline CDR1 LGHDT, CDR2 YNNKEL (reference sequence). This CDR3 region has 14 residues. V dropped 4 bases and J dropped 4; count of bases not matched to a gene: 7.

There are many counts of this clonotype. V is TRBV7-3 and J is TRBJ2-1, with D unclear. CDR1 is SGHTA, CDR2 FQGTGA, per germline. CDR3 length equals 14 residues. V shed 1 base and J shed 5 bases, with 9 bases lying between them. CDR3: CASSLMLGNNEQFF. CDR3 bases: TGTGCCAGCAGCTTAATGTTAGGGAACAATGAGCAGTTCTTC.

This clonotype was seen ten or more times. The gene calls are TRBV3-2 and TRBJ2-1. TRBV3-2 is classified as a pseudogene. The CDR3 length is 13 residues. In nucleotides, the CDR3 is TGTGCCAGCAGCCCTCGGGGTGGGAATGAGCAGTTCTTC. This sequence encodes CASSPRGGNEQFF.

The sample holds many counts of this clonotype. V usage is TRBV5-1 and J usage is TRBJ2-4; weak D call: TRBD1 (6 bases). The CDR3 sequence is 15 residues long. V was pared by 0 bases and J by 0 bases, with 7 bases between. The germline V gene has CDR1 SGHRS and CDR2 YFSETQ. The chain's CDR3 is CASSLGGGAKNIQYF. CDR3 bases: TGCGCCAGCAGCTTGGGAGGGGGAGCCAAAAACATTCAGTACTTC.

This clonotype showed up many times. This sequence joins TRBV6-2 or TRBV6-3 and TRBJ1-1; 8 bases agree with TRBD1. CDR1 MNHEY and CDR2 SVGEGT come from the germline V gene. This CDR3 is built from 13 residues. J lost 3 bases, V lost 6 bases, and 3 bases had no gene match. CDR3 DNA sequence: TGTGCCAGCAGGGACAGGGCGGACACTGAAGCTTTCTTT. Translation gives CASRDRADTEAFF.

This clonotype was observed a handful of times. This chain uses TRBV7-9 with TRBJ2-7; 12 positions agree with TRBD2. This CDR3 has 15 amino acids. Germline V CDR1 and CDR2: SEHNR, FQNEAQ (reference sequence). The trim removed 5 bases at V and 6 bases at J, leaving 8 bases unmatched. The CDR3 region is CASSPTSGSQSEQYF. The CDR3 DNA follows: TGTGCCAGCAGCCCGACTAGCGGGAGTCAGAGCGAGCAGTACTTC.

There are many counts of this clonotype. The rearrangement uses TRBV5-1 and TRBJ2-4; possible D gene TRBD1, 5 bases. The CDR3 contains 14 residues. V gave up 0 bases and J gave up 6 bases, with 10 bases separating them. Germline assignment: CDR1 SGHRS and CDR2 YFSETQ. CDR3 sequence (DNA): TGCGCCAGCAGCTTGGCCGGTAGGGGAAACATTCAGTACTTC. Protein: CASSLAGRGNIQYF.

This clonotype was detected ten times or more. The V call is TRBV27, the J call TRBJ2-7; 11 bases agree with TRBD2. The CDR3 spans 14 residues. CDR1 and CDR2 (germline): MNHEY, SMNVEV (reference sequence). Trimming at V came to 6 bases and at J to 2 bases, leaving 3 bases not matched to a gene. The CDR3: CASRLAGGAYEQYF. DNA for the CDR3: TGTGCCAGCAGGCTAGCGGGGGGAGCCTACGAGCAGTACTTC.

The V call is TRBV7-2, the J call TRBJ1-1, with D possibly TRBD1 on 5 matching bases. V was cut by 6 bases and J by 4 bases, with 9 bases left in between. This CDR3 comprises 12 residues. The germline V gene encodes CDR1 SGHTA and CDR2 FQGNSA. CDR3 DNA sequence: TGTGCCAGCAGTTTCGGGACCACTGAAGCTTTCTTT. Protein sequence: CASSFGTTEAFF.

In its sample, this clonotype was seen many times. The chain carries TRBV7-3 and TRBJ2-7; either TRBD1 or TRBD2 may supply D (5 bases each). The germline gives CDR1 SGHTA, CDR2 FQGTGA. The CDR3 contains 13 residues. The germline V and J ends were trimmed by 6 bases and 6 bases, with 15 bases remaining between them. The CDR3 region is CASRSPPGTEQYF. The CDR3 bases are TGTGCCAGCAGGTCACCCCCAGGGACCGAGCAGTACTTC.

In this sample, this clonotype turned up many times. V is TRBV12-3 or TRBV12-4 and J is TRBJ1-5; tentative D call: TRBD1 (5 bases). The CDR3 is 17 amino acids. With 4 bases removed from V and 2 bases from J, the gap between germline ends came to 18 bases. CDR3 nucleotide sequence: TGTGCCAGCAGTTGGGCCCTGGGGGATACTCGCAATCAGCCCCAGCATTTT. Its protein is CASSWALGDTRNQPQHF.

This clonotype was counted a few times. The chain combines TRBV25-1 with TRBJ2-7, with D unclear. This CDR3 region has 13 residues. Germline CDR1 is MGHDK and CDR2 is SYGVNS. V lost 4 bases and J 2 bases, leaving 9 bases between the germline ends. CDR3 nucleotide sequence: TGTGCCAGCAGTGCCCCCGGGCCCTACGAGCAGTACTTC. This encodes CASSAPGPYEQYF.

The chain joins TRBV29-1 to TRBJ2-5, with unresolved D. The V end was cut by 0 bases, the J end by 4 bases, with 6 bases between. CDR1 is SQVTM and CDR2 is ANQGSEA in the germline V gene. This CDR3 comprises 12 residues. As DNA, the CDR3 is TGCAGCGTTGAAGAAATCCCAGAGACCCAGTACTTC. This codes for CSVEEIPETQYF. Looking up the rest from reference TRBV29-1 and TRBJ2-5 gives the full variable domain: SAVISQKPSRDICQRGTSLTIQCQVDSQVTMMFWYRQQPGQSLTLIATANQGSEATYESGFVIDKFPISRPNLTFSTLTVSNMSPEDSSIYLCSVEEIPETQYFGPGTRLLVL.